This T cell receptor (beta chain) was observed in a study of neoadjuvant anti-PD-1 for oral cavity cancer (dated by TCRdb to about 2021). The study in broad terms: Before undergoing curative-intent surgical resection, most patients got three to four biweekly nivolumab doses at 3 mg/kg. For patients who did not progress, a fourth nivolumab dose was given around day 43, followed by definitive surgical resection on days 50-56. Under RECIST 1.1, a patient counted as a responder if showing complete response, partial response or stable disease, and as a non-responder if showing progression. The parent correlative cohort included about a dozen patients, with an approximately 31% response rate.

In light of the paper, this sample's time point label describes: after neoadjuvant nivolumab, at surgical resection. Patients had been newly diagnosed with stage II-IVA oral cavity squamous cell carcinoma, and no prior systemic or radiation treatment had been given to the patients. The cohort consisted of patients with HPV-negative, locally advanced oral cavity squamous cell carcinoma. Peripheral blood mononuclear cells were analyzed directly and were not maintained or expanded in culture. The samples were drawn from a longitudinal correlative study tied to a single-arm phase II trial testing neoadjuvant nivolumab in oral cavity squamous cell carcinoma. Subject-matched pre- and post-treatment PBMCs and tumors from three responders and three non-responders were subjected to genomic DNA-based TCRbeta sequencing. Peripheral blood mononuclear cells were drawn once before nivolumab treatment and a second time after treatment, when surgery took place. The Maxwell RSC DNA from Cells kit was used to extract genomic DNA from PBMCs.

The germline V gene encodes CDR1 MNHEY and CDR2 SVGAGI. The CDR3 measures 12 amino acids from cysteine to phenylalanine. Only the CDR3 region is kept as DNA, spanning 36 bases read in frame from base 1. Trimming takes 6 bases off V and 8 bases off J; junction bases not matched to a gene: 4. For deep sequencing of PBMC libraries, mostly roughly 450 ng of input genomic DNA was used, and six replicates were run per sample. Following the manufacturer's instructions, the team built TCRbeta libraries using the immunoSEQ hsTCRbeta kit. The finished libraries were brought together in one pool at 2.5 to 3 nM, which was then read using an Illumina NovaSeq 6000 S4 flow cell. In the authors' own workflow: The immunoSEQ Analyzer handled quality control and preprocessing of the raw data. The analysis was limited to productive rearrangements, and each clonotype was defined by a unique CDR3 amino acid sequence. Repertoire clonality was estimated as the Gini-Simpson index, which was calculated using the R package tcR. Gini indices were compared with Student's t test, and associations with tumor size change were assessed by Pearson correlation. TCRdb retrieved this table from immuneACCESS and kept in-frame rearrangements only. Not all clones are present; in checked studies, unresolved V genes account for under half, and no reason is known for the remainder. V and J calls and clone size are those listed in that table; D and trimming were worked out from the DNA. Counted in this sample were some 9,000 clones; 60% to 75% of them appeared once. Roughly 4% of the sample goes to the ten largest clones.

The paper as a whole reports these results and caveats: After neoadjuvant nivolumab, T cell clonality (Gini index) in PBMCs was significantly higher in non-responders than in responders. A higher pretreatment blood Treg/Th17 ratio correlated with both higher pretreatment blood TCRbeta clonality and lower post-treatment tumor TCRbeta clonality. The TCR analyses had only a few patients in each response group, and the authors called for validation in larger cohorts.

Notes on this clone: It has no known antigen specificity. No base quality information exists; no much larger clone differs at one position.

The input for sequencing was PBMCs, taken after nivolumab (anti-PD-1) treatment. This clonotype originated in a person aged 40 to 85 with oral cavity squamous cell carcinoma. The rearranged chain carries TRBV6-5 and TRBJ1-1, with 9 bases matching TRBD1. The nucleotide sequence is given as TGTGCCAGCAGGCGGACAGGGGCCGAAGCTTTCTTT. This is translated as CASRRTGAEAFF.